What follows are 29 T cell receptor beta chains derived from one specimen sequenced in a study of blood T cell repertoires in COVID-19 (dated by TCRdb to the early 2020s). Libraries were built with the immunoSEQ multiplex PCR assay. Held by TCRdb, this immuneACCESS table contains in-frame sequences only and omits some clones. Under half of the omission traces to an unresolved V gene where checked; the cause of the rest is unknown. This sample lists some 16,000 clones; roughly 88% were detected once. Around 10% of the sample rests with the top ten. Sequenced material: peripheral blood. Receptors originate from a human donor in a cohort sampled during active COVID-19.

The chain couples TRBV9 to TRBJ2-1; no clear D. There are 13 residues in the CDR3. V was shortened by 0 bases and J by 7 bases, with 8 bases between the two germline ends. The germline V gene has CDR1 SGDLS and CDR2 YYNGEE. The CDR3 DNA follows: TGTGCCAGCAGCGTAGGGGTCAGGAATGAGCAGTTCTTC. Amino acid sequence: CASSVGVRNEQFF.

This clone is a singleton in its sample. The chain joins TRBV9 to TRBJ2-2; possible D gene TRBD2, 6 bases. There are 14 residues in the CDR3. The ends were cut back, 2 bases at V and 5 bases at J, with 10 bases in the middle. From germline, CDR1 is SGDLS and CDR2 YYNGEE. The CDR3 sequence is CASSVFGGTGELFF. The DNA for the CDR3 is TGTGCCAGCAGCGTCTTCGGGGGTACCGGGGAGCTGTTTTTT. Together with reference TRBV9 and TRBJ2-2, the CDR3 gives the full variable domain: DSGVTQTPKHLITATGQRVTLRCSPRSGDLSVYWYQQSLDQGLQFLIQYYNGEERAKGNILERFSAQQFPDLHSELNLSSLELGDSALYFCASSVFGGTGELFFGEGSRLTVL.

The chain is built from TRBV18 and TRBJ1-4; 8 nucleotides line up with TRBD1. The V gene end was trimmed by 6 bases and the J gene end by 2 bases; junction bases not matched to a gene: 2. The CDR3 is 14 amino acids. Germline lookup yields CDR1 KGHSH and CDR2 LQKENI. CDR3 coding DNA: TGTGCCAGCTCCCGGACAGGGACTAATGAAAAACTGTTTTTT. Translated, it gives CASSRTGTNEKLFF.

This chain joins TRBV28 and TRBJ1-5; 10 positions agree with TRBD1. CDR1 and CDR2 from the germline V gene are MDHEN and SYDVKM. This CDR3 comprises 15 residues. V lost 5 bases to trimming and J lost 5 bases; unmatched junction nucleotides: 6. The CDR3 spells CASSIRTGGHQPQHF. CDR3 bases: TGTGCCAGCAGTATAAGGACAGGGGGGCATCAGCCCCAGCATTTT.

V usage is TRBV24-1 and J usage is TRBJ2-3, with D perhaps TRBD2 (5 bases). Germline assignment: CDR1 KGHDR and CDR2 SFDVKD. With 7 bases removed from V and 1 base from J, the gap between germline ends came to 5 bases. The CDR3 has 12 residues. CDR3 DNA: TGTGCCACCAGCGGGGGCACAGATACGCAGTATTTT. Amino acids: CATSGGTDTQYF.

This chain connects TRBV6-1 to TRBJ2-1; 9 bases map to TRBD1. Germline values: CDR1 MNHNS, CDR2 SASEGT. The CDR3 loop spans 15 amino acids. The ends lost 4 bases at V and 2 bases at J; junction bases unmatched: 3. CDR3 loop: CASSAGQGTYNEQFF. CDR3 DNA sequence: TGTGCCAGCAGTGCCGGACAGGGGACCTACAATGAGCAGTTCTTC.

This clone was counted a single time. The chain employs TRBV5-1 and TRBJ2-7; tentatively, D is TRBD2 (6 bases). This CDR3 has 14 residues. The ends were cut back, 4 bases at V and 4 bases at J, with 15 bases in the middle. Germline V gene data show CDR1 as SGHRS and CDR2 as YFSETQ. The CDR3 DNA sequence: TGCGCCAGCAGCCCCACGGGAGACTTTTACGAGCAGTACTTC. Protein product: CASSPTGDFYEQYF. Full variable domain (outside the CDR3, taken from reference TRBV5-1 and TRBJ2-7): KAGVTQTPRYLIKTRGQQVTLSCSPISGHRSVSWYQQTPGQGLQFLFEYFSETQRNKGNFPGRFSGRQFSNSRSEMNVSTLELGDSALYLCASSPTGDFYEQYFGPGTRLTVT.

The chain carries TRBV7-2 and TRBJ1-2; 9 bases are a match to TRBD1. This CDR3 spans 14 amino acids. Trimming removed 5 bases from V and 1 base from J; junction bases left unmatched: 2. Germline values: CDR1 SGHTA, CDR2 FQGNSA. CDR3 nucleotides: TGTGCCAGCAGCCGGACAGGGGTTAACTATGGCTACACCTTC. This gives the protein CASSRTGVNYGYTF.

This rearrangement joins TRBV5-8 to TRBJ2-5; D remains ambiguous. The CDR3 is 14 amino acids. Trimming pared 1 base from V and 2 bases from J, leaving 9 bases between. Germline CDR1 reads SGHTS; CDR2 reads YDEGEE. CDR3 DNA sequence: TGTGCCAGCAGCTTGATCTCAACACAAGAGACCCAGTACTTC. Protein product: CASSLISTQETQYF.

This clone occurred once. The chain has TRBV28 and TRBJ1-2; D is unclear. Germline CDR1 is MDHEN and CDR2 is SYDVKM. Trimming removed 6 bases from V and 2 bases from J, with 10 bases in between. This CDR3 has 13 residues. This chain's CDR3 is CASRVTENYGYTF. CDR3 DNA: TGTGCCAGCAGGGTCACAGAAAACTATGGCTACACCTTC.

The chain is built from TRBV15 and TRBJ2-4, with D tentatively TRBD2 (7 bases). Germline CDR1 LNHNV, CDR2 YYDKDF (reference sequence). This CDR3 region has 14 residues. V lost 5 bases to trimming and J lost 7 bases, with 15 bases between them. CDR3 sequence: CATSLGGRVNIQYF. The CDR3, as DNA: TGTGCCACCAGCTTAGGGGGGAGGGTGAACATTCAGTACTTC.

This rearrangement joins TRBV5-1 to TRBJ2-7; D remains ambiguous. Germline CDR1 is SGHRS and CDR2 is YFSETQ. The CDR3 spans 14 residues. V lost 1 base to trimming and J lost 4 bases, with 12 bases between them. In nucleotides, the CDR3 is TGCGCCAGCAGCTTGCTTTCAGGTGTTTACGAGCAGTACTTC. It codes for CASSLLSGVYEQYF.

The gene calls are TRBV6-5 and TRBJ1-6; perhaps TRBD1 as D (6 bases). The length of the CDR3 is 15 residues. Germline V gene sequence: CDR1 MNHEY, CDR2 SVGAGI. Trimming shortened V by 6 bases and J by 7 bases, and 16 bases separated the two germline ends. CDR3 DNA: TGTGCCAGCAGCCTCTCGAGGACAGCAAATTCACCCCTCCACTTT. Protein product: CASSLSRTANSPLHF.

The chain employs TRBV5-1 and TRBJ1-2, with 9 bases aligning to TRBD1. The CDR3 extends over 14 amino acids. The V gene's germline CDR1 is SGHRS and CDR2 YFSETQ. J gave up 7 bases and V 0 bases, and 4 bases lay outside the gene matches. In DNA, the CDR3 is TGCGCCAGCAGCTTGGCGGGACAGGGCCCTGGCTACACCTTC. Protein product: CASSLAGQGPGYTF.

The V and J genes are TRBV10-3 and TRBJ1-1; D gene unclear. V was shortened by 7 bases and J by 0 bases, with 9 bases between the two germline ends. The CDR3 spans 13 residues. The germline CDR1 and CDR2 sequences are ENHRY and SYGVKD. CDR3 in DNA: TGTGCCATCAAGGAGGTCCTGAACACTGAAGCTTTCTTT. Protein sequence: CAIKEVLNTEAFF.

This chain uses TRBV3-1 (or the pseudogene TRBV3-2) with TRBJ2-5, with TRBD2 as a possible D gene (7 bases). V lost 3 bases, J lost 1 base, and 30 bases lay in between. This CDR3 region has 21 residues. The germline CDR1 and CDR2 sequences are LGHDT and YNNKEL (reference sequence). CDR3 in DNA: TGTGCCAGCAGCCACCGGTGGAACCCGGGGGGCCGGTCGATTGGCCAAGAGACCCAGTACTTC. Its protein is CASSHRWNPGGRSIGQETQYF.

This rearrangement joins TRBV4-3 to TRBJ1-3; 8 nucleotides line up with TRBD1. The CDR3 has 15 amino acids. Germline V gene data show CDR1 as LGHNA and CDR2 as YSLEER. The trim removed 4 bases at V and 2 bases at J, leaving 4 bases unmatched. DNA for the CDR3: TGCGCCAGCAGCCCTACGACAGGGGCTGGAAACACCATATATTTT. Translation gives CASSPTTGAGNTIYF.

This chain uses TRBV19 with TRBJ1-6, with D possibly being TRBD1 (6 bases). Per the germline V gene, CDR1 is LNHDA and CDR2 is SQIVND (reference sequence). V lost 7 bases and J 3 bases, leaving 13 bases between the germline ends. The CDR3 runs to 15 residues. The CDR3 here is CASNMGRGYNSPLHF. CDR3 sequence (DNA): TGTGCCAGTAATATGGGCAGGGGCTATAATTCACCCCTCCACTTT. The full variable domain, its missing parts supplied by reference TRBV19 and TRBJ1-6, is DGGITQSPKYLFRKEGQNVTLSCEQNLNHDAMYWYRQDPGQGLRLIYYSQIVNDFQKGDIAEGYSVSREKKESFPLTVTSAQKNPTAFYLCASNMGRGYNSPLHFGNGTRLTVT.

The chain links TRBV5-6 to TRBJ1-4; 8 bases line up with TRBD1. Trimming took 7 bases from V and 8 from J; bases not matched to a gene: 4. The CDR3 spans 12 residues. The germline CDR1 and CDR2 sequences are SGHDT and YYEEEE. In nucleotides, the CDR3 is TGTGCCAGCGGCAGACAGGGGGAAAAACTGTTTTTT. Translating it yields CASGRQGEKLFF.

J is TRBJ1-6 and V is TRBV6-2 or TRBV6-3; no firm D call. Germline CDR1 reads MNHEY; CDR2 reads SVGEGT. This CDR3 region has 12 residues. V lost 2 bases and J lost 8, with 4 bases in between. Here the CDR3 DNA reads TGTGCCAGCAGTTACGAGGATTCACCCCTCCACTTT. It encodes CASSYEDSPLHF.

The J gene is TRBJ1-4, the V gene TRBV30, with TRBD1 identical over 8 bases. This CDR3 contains 19 residues. Germline V CDR1 and CDR2: GTSNPN, SVGIG (reference sequence). Trimming took 2 bases from V and 7 from J; bases not matched to a gene: 21. The CDR3: CAWSIRLVSAGGFVEKLFF. DNA of the CDR3: TGTGCCTGGAGTATCCGGTTGGTCTCGGCAGGGGGCTTCGTTGAAAAACTGTTTTTT.

This clone has a single count. The J gene is TRBJ2-1, the V gene TRBV4-2, with 9 bases matching TRBD1. Germline lookup yields CDR1 LGHNA and CDR2 YNFKEQ. CDR3 size: 17 residues. J was trimmed by 5 bases and V by 9 bases; bases with no gene match: 17. This CDR3 is CASSTERGTGSHNEQFF. The CDR3 coding sequence is TGTGCCAGTAGTACTGAACGGGGGACAGGGAGCCACAATGAGCAGTTCTTC.

The gene calls are TRBV7-2 and TRBJ1-1; 11 bases map to TRBD1. Germline V gives CDR1 SGHTA, CDR2 FQGNSA. The length of the CDR3 is 16 residues. Trimming cost V 4 bases and J 5 bases; bases outside gene matches: 9. The CDR3 protein is CASSSIPDRGRTEAFF. CDR3 bases: TGTGCCAGCAGCTCCATACCGGACAGGGGGCGAACTGAAGCTTTCTTT.

V is TRBV5-1 and J is TRBJ2-1, with 8 bases that match TRBD2. J gave up 5 bases and V 4 bases, and 8 bases lay outside the gene matches. From germline, CDR1 is SGHRS and CDR2 YFSETQ. CDR3 length: 15 residues. The CDR3 sequence is CASSLSIAGNNEQFF. DNA for the CDR3: TGCGCCAGCAGCCTGAGTATAGCGGGGAACAATGAGCAGTTCTTC.

The V and J genes are TRBV15 and TRBJ1-4; 10 nucleotides match TRBD1. Trimming removed 3 bases from V and 6 bases from J; junction bases left unmatched: 4. This CDR3 is 15 amino acids long. Germline-derived CDR1 and CDR2 are LNHNV and YYDKDF (reference sequence). CDR3 DNA sequence: TGTGCCACCAGCAGGTCGGGACAGGGGTATGAAAAACTGTTTTTT. Translated: CATSRSGQGYEKLFF. Together with reference TRBV15 and TRBJ1-4, the CDR3 gives the full variable domain: DAMVIQNPRYQVTQFGKPVTLSCSQTLNHNVMYWYQQKSSQAPKLLFHYYDKDFNNEADTPDNFQSRRPNTSFCFLDIRSPGLGDTAMYLCATSRSGQGYEKLFFGSGTQLSVL.

V and J are TRBV5-5 and TRBJ2-5; D is perhaps TRBD2 (5 bases). The CDR3 length is 14 residues. CDR1 and CDR2 from the germline V gene are SGHKS and YYEKEE (reference sequence). With 1 base removed from V and 3 bases from J, the gap between germline ends came to 10 bases. In DNA, the CDR3 is TGTGCCAGCAGCTTGCTAGCACCCAAAGAGACCCAGTACTTC. This translates into CASSLLAPKETQYF.

The chain carries TRBV4-1 and TRBJ2-1, with D uncertain. Trimming removed 1 base at V and 6 bases at J, with 19 bases between. Germline V gene data show CDR1 as MGHRA and CDR2 as YSYEKL. The CDR3 consists of 17 residues. The CDR3 spells CASSQGYSHRLSNEQFF. The DNA for the CDR3 is TGCGCCAGCAGCCAAGGGTATTCCCACCGACTCAGCAATGAGCAGTTCTTC.

The chain is built from TRBV13 and TRBJ2-3; 10 nucleotides agree with TRBD2. V was clipped by 5 bases and J by 1 base; unmatched bases: 6. In germline, CDR1 is PRHDT, CDR2 FYEKMQ (reference sequence). The length of the CDR3 is 16 residues. The CDR3 region is CASSVLGTSGTDTQYF. Here the CDR3 DNA reads TGTGCCAGCAGCGTTCTCGGGACTAGCGGCACAGATACGCAGTATTTT.

V and J are TRBV6-2 or TRBV6-3 and TRBJ2-3; TRBD1 aligns across 8 bases. CDR1 is MNHEY, CDR2 SVGEGT, per germline. V dropped 6 bases and J dropped 2; count of bases not matched to a gene: 7. CDR3 length equals 15 residues. The CDR3 spells CASSYGQGVTDTQYF. The CDR3, as DNA: TGTGCCAGCAGCTATGGACAGGGAGTCACAGATACGCAGTATTTT.